What follows are 20 T cell receptor beta chains derived from one specimen sequenced in a study of shared clonotypes between healthy human individuals. The protocol was immunoSEQ multiplex PCR, while the TCRdb copy is restricted to in-frame clones and leaves out a portion. The sample contains approximately 1,500,000 clones, roughly 96% of which appear only once. Sequencing was done on a sample of naive CD4+ T cells sorted from blood. Subset meaning: CD45RA+ positively selected. These receptors came from a man aged 25-45 years in good health.

V usage is TRBV5-4 and J usage is TRBJ2-3; maybe TRBD2 (5 bases). The CDR3 is made up of 11 amino acids. Trimming pared 4 bases from V and 6 bases from J, leaving 6 bases between. The germline gives CDR1 SGHNT, CDR2 YYREEE (reference sequence). CDR3 nucleotides: TGTGCCAGCAGCCGGAGGGATACGCAGTATTTT. Translation: CASSRRDTQYF.

This chain links TRBV10-1 with TRBJ2-5; tentatively, D is TRBD1 (6 bases). The CDR3 length is 13 residues. CDR1 is WNHNN, CDR2 SYGVQD, per germline (reference sequence). V lost 5 bases and J lost 4, with 11 bases in between. Written as DNA, the CDR3 is TGCGCCAGCAGTCAGGGGATCGGAGAGACCCAGTACTTC. It yields the protein CASSQGIGETQYF.

The rearrangement links TRBV6-1 to TRBJ1-2; perhaps TRBD1 as D (5 bases). CDR3 length: 15 amino acids. Trimming pared 2 bases from V and 4 bases from J, leaving 14 bases between. Germline-derived CDR1 and CDR2 are MNHNS and SASEGT. CDR3 protein: CASSERDSLGYGYTF. CDR3 nucleotide sequence: TGTGCCAGCAGTGAAAGGGACTCTCTGGGCTATGGCTACACCTTC.

V usage is TRBV5-6 and J usage is TRBJ2-1; TRBD1 might be the D (5 bases). CDR3 length: 14 residues. Germline CDR1 is SGHDT and CDR2 is YYEEEE. The ends were cut back, 0 bases at V and 7 bases at J, with 11 bases in the middle. The CDR3 nucleotides are TGTGCCAGCAGCTTGGTTTCAGGGATGAATGAGCAGTTCTTC. This translates into CASSLVSGMNEQFF.

The chain links TRBV9 to TRBJ2-1, with D perhaps TRBD1 (6 bases). Germline CDR1 SGDLS, CDR2 YYNGEE. The CDR3 consists of 14 residues. V gave up 3 bases and J gave up 2 bases, with 9 bases separating them. The DNA for the CDR3 is TGTGCCAGCAGCGCCAGACAGGCCTACAATGAGCAGTTCTTC. Translated: CASSARQAYNEQFF. Looking up the rest from reference TRBV9 and TRBJ2-1 gives the full variable domain: DSGVTQTPKHLITATGQRVTLRCSPRSGDLSVYWYQQSLDQGLQFLIQYYNGEERAKGNILERFSAQQFPDLHSELNLSSLELGDSALYFCASSARQAYNEQFFGPGTRLTVL.

The V and J genes are TRBV18 and TRBJ1-2, with 8 bases matching TRBD1. This CDR3 contains 15 residues. The germline CDR1 and CDR2 sequences are KGHSH and LQKENI. The V and J ends lost 3 bases and 2 bases, in that order; junction bases with no gene match: 5. The CDR3 region has the DNA TGTGCCAGCTCACCTGGGACAGGTCTAAACTATGGCTACACCTTC. Protein product: CASSPGTGLNYGYTF.

This clone appeared a single time. The chain links TRBV5-6 to TRBJ2-5; tentatively, D is TRBD2 (6 bases). Germline CDR1 SGHDT, CDR2 YYEEEE. The CDR3 sequence is 14 residues long. V lost 1 base to trimming and J lost 1 base, with 8 bases between them. Here the CDR3 reads CASSLQGLQETQYF. The CDR3 coding sequence is TGTGCCAGCAGCTTGCAGGGACTCCAAGAGACCCAGTACTTC.

This clone was detected once. The V gene is TRBV15, the J gene TRBJ2-2; D unclear. V lost 3 bases, J lost 7 bases, and 3 bases lay in between. Germline V gene lookup returns CDR1 LNHNV and CDR2 YYDKDF (reference sequence). The CDR3 covers 11 residues. CDR3 residues: CATSRFGELFF. The CDR3 region has the DNA TGTGCCACCAGCAGGTTCGGGGAGCTGTTTTTT.

In its sample, this clone was seen a few times. V and J are TRBV7-7 and TRBJ2-7; D gene unclear. Germline CDR1 reads SSHAT; CDR2 reads FNYEAQ (reference sequence). Trimming left V 1 base short and J 0 bases short, with 7 bases between. The CDR3 loop spans 14 amino acids. CDR3 loop: CASSLGVSSYEQYF. The CDR3 coding sequence is TGTGCCAGCAGCTTAGGTGTCAGCTCCTACGAGCAGTACTTC.

V is TRBV6-5 and J is TRBJ1-2; D is uncertain. In germline, CDR1 is MNHEY, CDR2 SVGAGI. The CDR3 consists of 13 residues. V lost 5 bases and J lost 8, with 15 bases in between. The CDR3, as DNA: TGTGCCAGCAGTCCAACCCCCGGTCGGGGCTACACCTTC. Translation: CASSPTPGRGYTF.

This clone was picked up one time. V gene TRBV2 combines with J gene TRBJ2-5, with 7 bases matching TRBD1. The CDR3 has 15 residues. Germline values: CDR1 SNHLY, CDR2 FYNNEI. V shed 6 bases, J shed 4 bases, and the junction held 11 bases outside the gene matches. CDR3 loop: CASRATSTGRETQYF. For the CDR3, the DNA is TGTGCCAGCAGGGCGACCTCGACAGGGCGAGAGACCCAGTACTTC.

The CDR3 protein is CASSLSTSDEQFF. The CDR3 bases are TGTGCCAGCAGCCTTTCGACTAGCGATGAGCAGTTCTTC. V gene TRBV4-2 combines with J gene TRBJ2-1; 8 nucleotides agree with TRBD2. With V trimmed by 4 bases and J by 8 bases, 4 bases remained unmatched. Germline loops: CDR1 LGHNA, CDR2 YNFKEQ. This CDR3 spans 13 amino acids.

This sequence joins TRBV27 and TRBJ2-7; a possible D gene is TRBD1 (6 bases). Per the germline V gene, CDR1 is MNHEY and CDR2 is SMNVEV (reference sequence). V shed 5 bases and J shed 2 bases, with 19 bases lying between them. CDR3 length: 16 residues. CDR3 DNA: TGTGCCAGCAGTACGCCTTCGAAGAGGGGGACCTACGAGCAGTACTTC. Protein: CASSTPSKRGTYEQYF.

This sequence joins TRBV20-1 and TRBJ2-1; D call uncertain. The CDR3 sequence is 11 residues long. Trimming stripped 2 bases from V and 10 bases from J, with 9 bases between. CDR1 is DFQATT and CDR2 is SNEGSKA in the germline V gene (reference sequence). For the CDR3, the DNA is TGCAGTGCTAGATCCGGCCCCGAGCAGTTCTTC. This translates into CSARSGPEQFF.

The chain has TRBV28 and TRBJ1-5; D may be TRBD1 (6 bases). This CDR3 spans 14 amino acids. CDR1 is MDHEN, CDR2 SYDVKM, per germline. V lost 6 bases, J lost 3 bases, and 12 bases lay in between. The CDR3 here is CASSRDTHNQPQHF. In DNA form, the CDR3 reads TGTGCCAGCAGCCGGGACACCCACAATCAGCCCCAGCATTTT. Full variable domain (outside the CDR3, taken from reference TRBV28 and TRBJ1-5): DVKVTQSSRYLVKRTGEKVFLECVQDMDHENMFWYRQDPGLGLRLIYFSYDVKMKEKGDIPEGYSVSREKKERFSLILESASTNQTSMYLCASSRDTHNQPQHFGDGTRLSIL.

V is TRBV10-3 and J is TRBJ1-5; 7 nucleotides line up with TRBD1. CDR1 and CDR2 (germline): ENHRY, SYGVKD. V was pared by 4 bases and J by 2 bases, with 5 bases of the junction left unmatched. This CDR3 has 15 amino acids. The CDR3 nucleotides read TGTGCCATCAGTGCCAGGGGGATTGGCAATCAGCCCCAGCATTTT. Its translation is CAISARGIGNQPQHF.

The chain uses TRBV5-1 and TRBJ2-5; possibly TRBD1 for D (6 bases). Deletions cut 0 bases from V and 9 bases from J, with 15 bases between. There are 14 residues in the CDR3. The V gene's germline CDR1 is SGHRS and CDR2 YFSETQ. The CDR3 spells CASSLEGTNRAQYF. CDR3 sequence (DNA): TGCGCCAGCAGCTTGGAGGGGACAAATCGGGCCCAGTACTTC.

The rearrangement joins TRBV28 to TRBJ2-1; D is unresolved. With 2 bases removed from V and 8 bases from J, the gap between germline ends came to 1 base. The CDR3 runs to 10 residues. Germline CDR1 reads MDHEN; CDR2 reads SYDVKM. CDR3 protein: CASSLHEQFF. Written as DNA, the CDR3 is TGTGCCAGCAGTTTACATGAGCAGTTCTTC.

V gene TRBV2 combines with J gene TRBJ2-1, with TRBD2 matching over 14 bases. Germline V gene lookup returns CDR1 SNHLY and CDR2 FYNNEI. The CDR3 runs 14 residues. Trimming took 6 bases from V and 12 from J; bases not matched to a gene: 7. The CDR3: CASRGLAGDVRQFF. The CDR3 DNA reads TGTGCCAGCAGGGGACTAGCGGGAGACGTAAGGCAGTTCTTC.

The chain has TRBV7-2 and TRBJ2-7; TRBD1 aligns across 9 bases. Trimming cost V 6 bases and J 2 bases; bases outside gene matches: 8. This CDR3 has 15 residues. Per germline, CDR1 SGHTA and CDR2 FQGNSA. The CDR3 nucleotides are TGTGCCAGCAGGGTTGGACAGGGGCGGACCTACGAGCAGTACTTC. Translated, it gives CASRVGQGRTYEQYF.